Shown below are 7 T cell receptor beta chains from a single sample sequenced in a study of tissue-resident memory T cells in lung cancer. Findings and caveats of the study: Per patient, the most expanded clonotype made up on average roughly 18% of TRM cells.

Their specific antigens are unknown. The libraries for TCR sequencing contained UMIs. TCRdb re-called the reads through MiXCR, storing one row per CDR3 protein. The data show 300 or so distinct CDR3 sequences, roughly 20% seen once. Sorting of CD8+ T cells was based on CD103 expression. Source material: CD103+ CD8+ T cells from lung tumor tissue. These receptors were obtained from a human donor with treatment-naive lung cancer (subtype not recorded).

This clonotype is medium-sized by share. In DNA form, the CDR3 reads TGTGCCAGCAGCTTATCGCTCCTCGTAGGAGGGGGAGTCAAAAACATTCAGTACTTC. It specifies CASSLSLLVGGGVKNIQYF. J is TRBJ2-4 and V is TRBV7-9; D is tentatively TRBD1 or TRBD2 (6 bases each). This CDR3 contains 19 residues. Germline lookup yields CDR1 SEHNR and CDR2 FQNEAQ (reference sequence). V gave up 2 bases and J gave up 3 bases, with 23 bases separating them.

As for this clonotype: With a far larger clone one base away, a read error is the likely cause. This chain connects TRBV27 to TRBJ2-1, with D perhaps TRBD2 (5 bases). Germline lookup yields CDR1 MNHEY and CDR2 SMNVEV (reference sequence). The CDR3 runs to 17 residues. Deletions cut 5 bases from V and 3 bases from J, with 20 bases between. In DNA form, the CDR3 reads TGTGCCAGCAGTGGGCGGGTGGCAGCCCGATACTACAATGAGCAGTTCTTC. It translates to CASSGRVAARYYNEQFF.

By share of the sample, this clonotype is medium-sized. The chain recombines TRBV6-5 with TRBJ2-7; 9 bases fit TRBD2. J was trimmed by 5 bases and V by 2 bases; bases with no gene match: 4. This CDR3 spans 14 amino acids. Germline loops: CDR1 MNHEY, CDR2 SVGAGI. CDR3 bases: TGTGCCAGCAGTTACGGCGGGGGGGCCAACGAGCAGTACTTC. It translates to CASSYGGGANEQYF.

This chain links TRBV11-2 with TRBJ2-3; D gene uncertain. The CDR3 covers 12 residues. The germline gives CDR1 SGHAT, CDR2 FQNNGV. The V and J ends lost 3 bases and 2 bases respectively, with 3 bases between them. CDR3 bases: TGTGCCAGCAGCTTTTACACAGATACGCAGTATTTT. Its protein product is CASSFYTDTQYF.

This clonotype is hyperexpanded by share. The CDR3 loop reads CASSLGAGGNEQFF. For the CDR3, the DNA is TGTGCCAGCAGCTTAGGGGCGGGGGGTAATGAGCAGTTCTTC. The J gene is TRBJ2-1, the V gene TRBV7-7; TRBD2 aligns across 8 bases. After removal of 1 base from V and 7 bases from J, the junction contained 3 bases not matched to a gene. CDR1 SSHAT and CDR2 FNYEAQ come from the germline V gene (reference sequence). The CDR3 extends over 14 amino acids.

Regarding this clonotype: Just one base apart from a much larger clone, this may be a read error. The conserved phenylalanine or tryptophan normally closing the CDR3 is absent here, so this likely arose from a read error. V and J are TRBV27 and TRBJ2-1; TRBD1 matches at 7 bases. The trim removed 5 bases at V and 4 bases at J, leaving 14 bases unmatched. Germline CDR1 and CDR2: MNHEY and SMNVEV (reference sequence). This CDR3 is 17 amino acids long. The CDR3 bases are TGTGCCAGCAGTCCACATCTGGGACAGATACCTTACAATGAGCAGTTCATC. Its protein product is CASSPHLGQIPYNEQFI.

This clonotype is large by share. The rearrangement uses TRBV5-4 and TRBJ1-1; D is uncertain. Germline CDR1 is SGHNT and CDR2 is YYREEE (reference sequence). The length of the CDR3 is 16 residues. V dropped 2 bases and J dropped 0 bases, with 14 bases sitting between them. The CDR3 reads CASSFPQETMNTEAFF. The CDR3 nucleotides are TGTGCCAGCAGCTTCCCCCAAGAGACCATGAACACTGAAGCTTTCTTT.